These 9 T cell receptor beta chains were sequenced from one sample in a study of T cell responses to AZD1222 COVID-19 vaccine. Profiling relied on immunoSEQ multiplex PCR, and the TCRdb table lists in-frame clones only, not all of them. The sample yields about 56,000 clones, nearly 80% seen once. This specimen was peripheral blood, taken 28 days after the second AZD1222 dose. These receptors were obtained from an adult who received the AZD1222 COVID-19 vaccine.

In its sample, this clone was seen a few times. The chain carries TRBV2 and TRBJ1-2; D not certain. The germline CDR1 and CDR2 sequences are SNHLY and FYNNEI. V lost 4 bases, J lost 1 base, and 7 bases lay in between. The CDR3 covers 13 residues. CDR3 DNA: TGTGCCAGCAGTGTCCAGAGTAACTATGGCTACACCTTC. As protein: CASSVQSNYGYTF.

The rearrangement uses TRBV28 and TRBJ2-7; the match to TRBD2 covers 10 bases. This CDR3 region has 16 residues. The V gene end was trimmed by 5 bases and the J gene end by 5 bases; junction bases not matched to a gene: 12. Germline V lookup: CDR1 MDHEN, CDR2 SYDVKM. CDR3: CASSPLGLAGADEQYF. In DNA, the CDR3 is TGTGCCAGCAGTCCCCTGGGCCTAGCGGGAGCCGACGAGCAGTACTTC.

Relative to its sample, this clone is medium-sized. The gene calls are TRBV27 and TRBJ2-7, with D unresolved. The CDR3 loop spans 14 amino acids. CDR1 and CDR2 (germline): MNHEY, SMNVEV (reference sequence). V was trimmed by 5 bases and J by 0 bases, leaving 11 bases between them. The CDR3 DNA follows: TGTGCCAGCAGTCCCCAGGTTCTCTCCTACGAGCAGTACTTC. It translates to CASSPQVLSYEQYF.

The chain couples TRBV29-1 to TRBJ1-5; possible D gene TRBD1, 6 bases. Per germline, CDR1 SQVTM and CDR2 ANQGSEA. The CDR3 spans 16 residues. Trimming pared 6 bases from V and 0 bases from J, leaving 18 bases between. The CDR3 coding sequence is TGCAGCGTACCACAGGGAGTGATATATAGCAATCAGCCCCAGCATTTT. Translated: CSVPQGVIYSNQPQHF.

This clone came up a few times. V usage is TRBV6-5 and J usage is TRBJ1-1; a possible D gene is TRBD1 (6 bases). Between the trimmed V and J ends, which lost 2 bases and 0 bases, there was a span of 10 bases. CDR1 is MNHEY, CDR2 SVGAGI, per germline. This CDR3 is 15 amino acids long. CDR3 in DNA: TGTGCCAGCAGTTACCAGGGGCAGCTGAACACTGAAGCTTTCTTT. This codes for CASSYQGQLNTEAFF.

The V and J genes are TRBV30 and TRBJ1-1; D is unclear. This CDR3 is 14 amino acids long. V lost 4 bases and J lost 0, with 12 bases in between. CDR1 and CDR2 (germline): GTSNPN, SVGIG (reference sequence). This CDR3 is CAWIRSNMNTEAFF. The DNA of the CDR3 is TGTGCCTGGATCAGATCAAACATGAACACTGAAGCTTTCTTT.

This sequence joins TRBV27 and TRBJ1-5; 9 nucleotides match TRBD1. Germline V lookup: CDR1 MNHEY, CDR2 SMNVEV (reference sequence). V trimming: 3 bases; J trimming: 6 bases; junction bases outside the gene matches: 9. The CDR3 runs to 16 residues. For the CDR3, the DNA is TGTGCCAGCAGTTTTTCAAGGACAGGGGATGGTCAGCCCCAGCATTTT. Its protein is CASSFSRTGDGQPQHF.

This clone was detected once. The CDR3 coding sequence is TGTGCCAGCAGGCCTACAGGGTACGGAAATCAGCCCCAGCATTTT. Protein sequence: CASRPTGYGNQPQHF. The genes are TRBV6-5 and TRBJ1-5; D is perhaps TRBD1 (6 bases). V lost 6 bases and J lost 4, with 16 bases in between. The CDR3 covers 15 residues. Germline V gene lookup returns CDR1 MNHEY and CDR2 SVGAGI.

This chain connects TRBV4-2 to TRBJ2-3; D ambiguous. Germline V lookup: CDR1 LGHNA, CDR2 YNFKEQ. Trimming removed 1 base at V and 2 bases at J, with 10 bases between. The CDR3 totals 15 residues. The CDR3 sequence: CASSQVVGNTDTQYF. The DNA for the CDR3 is TGTGCCAGCAGCCAAGTCGTGGGGAACACAGATACGCAGTATTTT.